The 27 T cell receptor beta chains given below trace back to one sample, sequenced in a study of ipilimumab plus nivolumab after autologous stem cell transplantation (dated by TCRdb to the early 2020s). The receptor library was made with the immunoSEQ multiplex PCR assay. Sourced from immuneACCESS, this table was stored by TCRdb with only in-frame sequences that have V and J called. A share of the clones is absent; for the studies checked, an unresolved V gene accounts for under half, and the remainder has no known explanation. Recorded for this sample are tens of thousands of clones; under 85% of them occurred a single time. Approximately 2.2% of the sample rests with the top ten. Sample: PBMCs, taken in a trial of ipilimumab plus nivolumab as post-transplant consolidation. These receptors all stem from a male donor with diffuse large B-cell lymphoma.

The V gene is TRBV6-5, the J gene TRBJ1-1; D gene unclear. The germline gives CDR1 MNHEY, CDR2 SVGAGI. The CDR3 consists of 15 residues. V lost 6 bases and J lost 5, with 19 bases in between. DNA of the CDR3: TGTGCCAGCAGCTTACAGCAGACATTGCGGACTGAAGCTTTCTTT. Protein: CASSLQQTLRTEAFF.

The chain links TRBV5-8 to TRBJ1-4; the D is unclear. Germline V gene data show CDR1 as SGHTS and CDR2 as YDEGEE. V was cut by 0 bases and J by 8 bases, with 14 bases left in between. There are 15 residues in the CDR3. This CDR3 reads CASSLDSTRWEKLFF. The CDR3 DNA is TGTGCCAGCAGCTTGGACAGCACTCGATGGGAAAAACTGTTTTTT.

The chain combines TRBV6-5 with TRBJ2-5, with a possible D match to TRBD2 (5 bases). V lost 6 bases and J lost 2, with 10 bases in between. The CDR3 is 13 residues long. Germline V lookup: CDR1 MNHEY, CDR2 SVGAGI. The chain's CDR3 is CASSRGRQETQYF. CDR3 nucleotide sequence: TGTGCCAGCAGCCGAGGGCGACAAGAGACCCAGTACTTC.

The J gene is TRBJ2-1, the V gene TRBV10-2; TRBD2 matches at 8 bases. CDR3 length: 19 amino acids. Germline V gene sequence: CDR1 WSHSY, CDR2 SAAADI. V was clipped by 4 bases and J by 7 bases; unmatched bases: 21. For the CDR3, the DNA is TGCGCCAGCAGTGCGAGGGGAGCGGGGGCCACGATTGGGGGGAATGAGCAGTTCTTC. Translation: CASSARGAGATIGGNEQFF.

This clone occurred a few times. This chain connects TRBV7-8 to TRBJ2-7; D perhaps matches TRBD1 (6 bases). The CDR3 is 13 residues long. Trimming stripped 5 bases from V and 1 base from J, with 9 bases between. CDR1 is SGHVS and CDR2 is FQNEAQ in the germline V gene. CDR3 residues: CASSTGLSYEQYF. CDR3 coding DNA: TGTGCCAGCAGCACAGGGCTATCCTACGAGCAGTACTTC.

The CDR3 loop is CASSPAGGQPQHF. CDR3 bases: TGTGCCAGCTCACCCGCCGGGGGGCAGCCCCAGCATTTT. The chain is built from TRBV18 and TRBJ1-5; TRBD1 is a possible D gene (5 bases). Germline loops: CDR1 KGHSH, CDR2 LQKENI. V lost 3 bases and J 7 bases, leaving 10 bases between the germline ends. The CDR3 runs 13 residues. Full variable domain (outside the CDR3, taken from reference TRBV18 and TRBJ1-5): NAGVMQNPRHLVRRRGQEARLRCSPMKGHSHVYWYRQLPEEGLKFMVYLQKENIIDESGMPKERFSAEFPKEGPSILRIQQVVRGDSAAYFCASSPAGGQPQHFGDGTRLSIL.

A few counts support this clone. The genes are TRBV30 and TRBJ1-5; tentative D call: TRBD1 (5 bases). The V end lost 3 bases, the J end lost 4 bases, and 16 bases lay between the germline ends. Germline assignment: CDR1 GTSNPN and CDR2 SVGIG (reference sequence). The CDR3 is made up of 15 amino acids. This CDR3 is CAWSPVGGGNQPQHF. The CDR3 DNA reads as TGTGCCTGGAGCCCGGTTGGGGGAGGAAATCAGCCCCAGCATTTT.

This clone was observed a handful of times. The CDR3 spells CSAQGIEKLFF. The CDR3 DNA reads as TGCAGCGCCCAGGGAATTGAAAAACTGTTTTTT. This rearrangement joins TRBV29-1 to TRBJ1-4; possible D gene TRBD1, 5 bases. The germline gives CDR1 SQVTM, CDR2 ANQGSEA. The germline V and J ends were trimmed by 7 bases and 7 bases, with 10 bases remaining between them. The CDR3 totals 11 residues.

The chain carries TRBV4-2 and TRBJ2-3, with D uncertain. Germline CDR1 LGHNA, CDR2 YNFKEQ. Trimming pared 4 bases from V and 6 bases from J, leaving 5 bases between. This CDR3 spans 11 amino acids. Here the CDR3 DNA reads TGTGCCAGCAGCCTCGGCGATACGCAGTATTTT. This gives the protein CASSLGDTQYF.

The chain recombines TRBV7-9 with TRBJ1-1, with TRBD1 matching over 9 bases. Germline CDR1 reads SEHNR; CDR2 reads FQNEAQ (reference sequence). V trimming: 1 base; J trimming: 4 bases; junction bases outside the gene matches: 13. The CDR3 contains 18 residues. The CDR3 DNA sequence: TGTGCCAGCAGCTTAGATCACGGACAGGGGAGGTTACCCACTGAAGCTTTCTTT. This encodes CASSLDHGQGRLPTEAFF.

Notes on this clone: At the DNA level, this CDR3 is encoded by other sequences in the same sample as well. The V call is TRBV7-8, the J call TRBJ2-7, with D unresolved. The CDR3 spans 14 residues. Deletions cut 0 bases from V and 2 bases from J, with 8 bases between. CDR1 is SGHVS, CDR2 FQNEAQ, per germline. The chain's CDR3 is CASSLAAGTYEQYF. The DNA for the CDR3 is TGTGCCAGCAGCTTAGCAGCAGGAACCTACGAGCAGTACTTC. Using reference TRBV7-8 and TRBJ2-7 for the parts outside the CDR3, the full variable domain is GAGVSQSPRYKVAKRGQDVALRCDPISGHVSLFWYQQALGQGPEFLTYFQNEAQLDKSGLPSDRFFAERPEGSVSTLKIQRTQQEDSAVYLCASSLAAGTYEQYFGPGTRLTVT.

This clone has only a few counts. V is TRBV16 and J is TRBJ2-1, with D uncertain. This CDR3 is 16 amino acids long. Germline V gene data show CDR1 as KGHSY and CDR2 as FQNENV. The ends were cut back, 3 bases at V and 1 base at J, with 13 bases in the middle. For the CDR3, the DNA is TGTGCCAGCAGCCAGAGGATTCCCGTTTCCTACAATGAGCAGTTCTTC. Encoded protein: CASSQRIPVSYNEQFF.

The chain recombines TRBV7-2 with TRBJ1-2; 7 bases map to TRBD1. V lost 3 bases, J lost 4 bases, and 5 bases stayed unmatched. Germline loops: CDR1 SGHTA, CDR2 FQGNSA. This CDR3 region has 14 residues. CDR3 amino acids: CASSFTTGLYGYTF. DNA for the CDR3: TGTGCCAGCAGCTTCACGACAGGGCTCTATGGCTACACCTTC.

This chain joins TRBV7-8 and TRBJ1-5; the D is unclear. This CDR3 has 16 amino acids. The germline V gene has CDR1 SGHVS and CDR2 FQNEAQ. The V end lost 5 bases, the J end lost 4 bases, and 18 bases lay between the germline ends. The CDR3: CASSPISAGPNQPQHF. Here the CDR3 DNA reads TGTGCCAGCAGCCCTATATCCGCCGGACCGAATCAGCCCCAGCATTTT.

This rearrangement joins TRBV6-5 to TRBJ1-1; D gene ambiguous. This CDR3 comprises 12 residues. V was pared by 7 bases and J by 2 bases, with 8 bases between. Per germline, CDR1 MNHEY and CDR2 SVGAGI. The CDR3 nucleotides are TGTGCCAGCAAGAGGTACAACACTGAAGCTTTCTTT. This gives the protein CASKRYNTEAFF.

The CDR3 DNA is TGTGCCAGCAGCTCCGGGACTAGCCTGTCCGGGGAGCTGTTTTTT. It translates to CASSSGTSLSGELFF. The chain combines TRBV5-4 with TRBJ2-2; 9 nucleotides align to TRBD2. Germline CDR1 and CDR2: SGHNT and YYREEE (reference sequence). This CDR3 is 15 amino acids long. Trimming cost V 3 bases and J 6 bases; bases outside gene matches: 6.

The rearrangement joins TRBV11-2 to TRBJ2-5; D is tentatively TRBD1 or TRBD2 (5 bases each). Per germline, CDR1 SGHAT and CDR2 FQNNGV. The V end was cut by 3 bases, the J end by 4 bases, with 15 bases between. The CDR3 loop spans 15 amino acids. The CDR3 loop is CASSFRGVLGETQYF. CDR3 coding DNA: TGTGCCAGCAGCTTTCGAGGGGTTCTTGGAGAGACCCAGTACTTC.

The chain employs TRBV10-2 and TRBJ2-3, with TRBD2 matching over 10 bases. With V trimmed by 10 bases and J by 1 base, 5 bases remained unmatched. The germline V gene has CDR1 WSHSY and CDR2 SAAADI. The CDR3 totals 14 residues. Here the CDR3 reads CATATSGRTDTQYF. Written as DNA, the CDR3 is TGCGCCACCGCGACTAGCGGGCGCACAGATACGCAGTATTTT.

The gene calls are TRBV13 and TRBJ1-1; D unresolved. Trimming removed 2 bases at V and 1 base at J, with 5 bases between. The CDR3 contains 13 residues. CDR1 is PRHDT, CDR2 FYEKMQ, per germline (reference sequence). In nucleotides, the CDR3 is TGTGCCAGCAGCTTACAACAGAACACTGAAGCTTTCTTT. This codes for CASSLQQNTEAFF.

The chain uses TRBV11-3 and TRBJ2-2, with 10 bases aligning to TRBD1. This CDR3 has 16 amino acids. From germline, CDR1 is SGHNT and CDR2 YENEEA. After removal of 1 base from V and 6 bases from J, the junction contained 5 bases not matched to a gene. CDR3 DNA: TGTGCCAGCAGCTTAGCGGGGGGACAGGGGCCCGGGGAGCTGTTTTTT. Amino acids: CASSLAGGQGPGELFF.

The V and J genes are TRBV4-3 and TRBJ2-5; 7 nucleotides line up with TRBD1. The V segment lost 0 bases and the J segment 2 bases; nucleotides outside the gene matches: 3. Germline V gene data show CDR1 as LGHNA and CDR2 as YSLEER. The CDR3 consists of 15 residues. CDR3 sequence (DNA): TGCGCCAGCAGCCAAGATGGCAGGGGGCAAGAGACCCAGTACTTC. Amino acid sequence: CASSQDGRGQETQYF.

This clone has only a few counts. The chain uses TRBV6-5 and TRBJ2-7, with D tentatively TRBD1 (6 bases). This CDR3 contains 14 residues. Per germline, CDR1 MNHEY and CDR2 SVGAGI. Trimming removed 4 bases at V and 6 bases at J, with 16 bases between. For the CDR3, the DNA is TGTGCCAGCAGTTCTATCGACAGGCGGCGCGAGCAGTACTTC. Its translation is CASSSIDRRREQYF.

J is TRBJ2-7 and V is TRBV5-1; 7 bases are shared with TRBD1. Germline trimming cut 6 bases from V and 5 bases from J; bases unmatched to any gene: 14. Germline V gene lookup returns CDR1 SGHRS and CDR2 YFSETQ. CDR3 size: 15 residues. DNA for the CDR3: TGCGCCAGCACCAACAGGGGTGATTGGGGAAACGAGCAGTACTTC. Residues: CASTNRGDWGNEQYF.

The V gene is TRBV5-1, the J gene TRBJ1-6, with D hard to call. CDR1 and CDR2 from the germline V gene are SGHRS and YFSETQ. V lost 0 bases, J lost 8 bases, and 6 bases lay in between. The CDR3 is 13 residues long. The CDR3 region is CASSLGIDSPLHF. Here the CDR3 DNA reads TGCGCCAGCAGCTTGGGCATCGATTCACCCCTCCACTTT.

The rearrangement joins TRBV7-2 to TRBJ2-5, with TRBD2 identical over 13 bases. J was trimmed by 4 bases and V by 4 bases; bases with no gene match: 9. The V gene's germline CDR1 is SGHTA and CDR2 FQGNSA. The CDR3 is 17 residues long. This CDR3 is CASSSHGLAGVGETQYF. The DNA for the CDR3 is TGTGCCAGCAGCTCCCACGGACTAGCGGGGGTGGGAGAGACCCAGTACTTC.

In DNA form, the CDR3 reads TGTGCCAGCAGCTTAGAGCGGGGGCGCATTTATGAGCAGTTCTTC. Encoded protein: CASSLERGRIYEQFF. The chain is built from TRBV7-9 and TRBJ2-1; 8 bases line up with TRBD2. Germline assignment: CDR1 SEHNR and CDR2 FQNEAQ (reference sequence). The J segment lost 8 bases and the V segment lost 1 base, leaving 7 bases of the junction unmatched. The CDR3 is 15 residues long.

The rearrangement uses TRBV10-3 and TRBJ1-1; D ambiguous. Looked up from germline, CDR1 is ENHRY and CDR2 is SYGVKD. The CDR3 runs to 15 residues. V dropped 1 base and J dropped 1 base, with 10 bases sitting between them. CDR3 region: CAISEFRRRNTEAFF. The CDR3 DNA reads as TGTGCCATCAGTGAGTTTAGACGGCGGAACACTGAAGCTTTCTTT.